This TCR beta chain was recovered during a study of brain metastases from non-small cell lung cancer. The protocol was immunoSEQ multiplex PCR, while the TCRdb copy is restricted to in-frame clones and leaves out a portion. The sample lists about 4,800 clones; 65% to 80% were seen once. This clonotype originated in a donor aged 40 or older with non-small cell lung cancer. The sequencing input was primary lung tumor tissue.

The CDR3 spells CASSLREGWDTQYF. In DNA form, the CDR3 reads TGCGCCAGCAGCTTACGGGAGGGTTGGGATACGCAGTATTTT. V gene TRBV5-1 combines with J gene TRBJ2-3; 8 bases are shared with TRBD2. Unmatched junction bases numbered 5, after V lost 2 bases and J lost 6 bases. This CDR3 region has 14 residues. CDR1 is SGHRS and CDR2 is YFSETQ in the germline V gene.